The 24 T cell receptor beta chains in this list originate from one sample, sequenced in a study of OX40 agonist ivuxolimab in advanced cancers. Generated by immunoSEQ multiplex PCR, the TCRdb table keeps only in-frame clones and is missing some. The repertoire includes approximately 69,000 clones, roughly 84% of them detected once, and 6% to 9.5% sits in the top ten. The sequenced sample was CD4+ or CD8+ T cells sorted from blood, obtained in a trial of the OX40 agonist ivuxolimab. Receptor source: an adult with an advanced solid tumor such as melanoma, head and neck, liver or kidney cancer.

The J gene is TRBJ2-2, the V gene TRBV5-8; D is undetermined. V dropped 2 bases and J dropped 3 bases, with 8 bases sitting between them. The CDR3 is 14 amino acids. Per germline, CDR1 SGHTS and CDR2 YDEGEE. CDR3 sequence reads: CASSFLAYTGELFF. The CDR3 bases are TGTGCCAGCAGCTTTTTGGCCTACACCGGGGAGCTGTTTTTT.

V gene TRBV2 combines with J gene TRBJ2-2, with D perhaps TRBD1 (6 bases). The length of the CDR3 is 13 residues. Germline loops: CDR1 SNHLY, CDR2 FYNNEI. Trimming left V 5 bases short and J 8 bases short, with 12 bases between. The CDR3, as DNA: TGTGCCAGCAGTCGTCTACAGGGAGGGGAGCTGTTTTTT. As protein: CASSRLQGGELFF. The whole variable domain, remainder taken from reference TRBV2 and TRBJ2-2, is EPEVTQTPSHQVTQMGQEVILRCVPISNHLYFYWYRQILGQKVEFLVSFYNNEISEKSEIFDDQFSVERPDGSNFTLKIRSTKLEDSAMYFCASSRLQGGELFFGEGSRLTVL.

The genes are TRBV5-4 and TRBJ2-3, with D maybe TRBD2 (5 bases). This CDR3 has 15 residues. CDR1 SGHNT and CDR2 YYREEE come from the germline V gene (reference sequence). Trimming stripped 3 bases from V and 3 bases from J, with 14 bases between. CDR3 sequence (DNA): TGTGCCAGCAGCTATGAACTGCGGAGGACAGATACGCAGTATTTT. This translates into CASSYELRRTDTQYF. Looking up the rest from reference TRBV5-4 and TRBJ2-3 gives the full variable domain: ETGVTQSPTHLIKTRGQQVTLRCSSQSGHNTVSWYQQALGQGPQFIFQYYREEENGRGNFPPRFSGLQFPNYSSELNVNALELDDSALYLCASSYELRRTDTQYFGPGTRLTVL.

A single count supports this clone. V gene TRBV27 combines with J gene TRBJ2-5; no reliable D call. The DNA end lines up better with TRBJ2-7; the J call may be wrong. Germline CDR1 and CDR2: MNHEY and SMNVEV (reference sequence). This CDR3 is built from 13 residues. The CDR3: CASTKGPFYEQYF. DNA of the CDR3: TGTGCCAGCACCAAAGGTCCCTTCTACGAGCAGTACTTC.

This chain joins TRBV7-2 and TRBJ2-7; no firm D call. The germline V gene has CDR1 SGHTA and CDR2 FQGNSA. V was clipped by 3 bases and J by 1 base, with 13 bases between them. The CDR3 has 15 amino acids. CDR3 coding DNA: TGTGCCAGCAGCTTTAACGGAGCCGGATCCTACGAGCAGTACTTC. Amino acid sequence: CASSFNGAGSYEQYF.

The chain links TRBV5-5 to TRBJ1-5; D gene uncertain. Trimming left V 0 bases short and J 2 bases short, with 9 bases between. The germline V gene has CDR1 SGHKS and CDR2 YYEKEE (reference sequence). The CDR3 is 15 residues long. The CDR3 region has the DNA TGTGCCAGCAGCTTGGTTGGCACGGGCAATCAGCCCCAGCATTTT. Translation: CASSLVGTGNQPQHF. Full variable domain (missing parts from reference TRBV5-5 and TRBJ1-5): DAGVTQSPTHLIKTRGQQVTLRCSPISGHKSVSWYQQVLGQGPQFIFQYYEKEERGRGNFPDRFSARQFPNYSSELNVNALLLGDSALYLCASSLVGTGNQPQHFGDGTRLSIL.

The chain has TRBV10-3 and TRBJ1-4; 10 nucleotides match TRBD1. Looked up from germline, CDR1 is ENHRY and CDR2 is SYGVKD. Trimming at V came to 5 bases and at J to 2 bases, leaving 5 bases not matched to a gene. This CDR3 region has 16 residues. CDR3 DNA: TGTGCCATCAGTCCCGGACAGGGGGTTACTAATGAAAAACTGTTTTTT. It is translated as CAISPGQGVTNEKLFF.

The chain uses TRBV9 and TRBJ1-1; unclear D gene. The V end was cut by 2 bases, the J end by 0 bases, with 17 bases between. Per germline, CDR1 SGDLS and CDR2 YYNGEE. This CDR3 has 17 residues. The CDR3 here is CASSVQPIGRVNTEAFF. The CDR3, as DNA: TGTGCCAGCAGCGTCCAACCTATTGGGAGAGTGAACACTGAAGCTTTCTTT.

The rearrangement uses TRBV6-1 and TRBJ2-1, with 7 positions matching TRBD1. V lost 7 bases and J lost 2; bases outside the gene matches: 8. Germline values: CDR1 MNHNS, CDR2 SASEGT. CDR3 size: 15 residues. CDR3 sequence (DNA): TGTGCCAGCACCCCGGGACAGCGAGCCTACAATGAGCAGTTCTTC. Residues: CASTPGQRAYNEQFF.

V usage is TRBV10-3 and J usage is TRBJ1-2; D ambiguous. The CDR3 length is 13 residues. V was cut by 10 bases and J by 3 bases, with 15 bases left in between. Germline loops: CDR1 ENHRY, CDR2 SYGVKD. The CDR3 loop is CATEASPYYGYTF. In DNA form, the CDR3 reads TGTGCCACCGAGGCCAGTCCGTACTATGGCTACACCTTC.

The rearrangement uses TRBV7-9 and TRBJ1-6; D not certain. Per germline, CDR1 SEHNR and CDR2 FQNEAQ (reference sequence). Trimming shortened V by 5 bases and J by 7 bases, and 9 bases separated the two germline ends. The CDR3 runs 13 residues. Here the CDR3 DNA reads TGTGCCAGCAGCCCGGGTTCCAATTCACCCCTCCACTTT. Translated: CASSPGSNSPLHF.

The chain couples TRBV6-5 to TRBJ2-3; 7 positions match TRBD1. The germline V gene has CDR1 MNHEY and CDR2 SVGAGI. The CDR3 sequence is 14 residues long. After removal of 1 base from V and 8 bases from J, the junction contained 6 bases not matched to a gene. This CDR3 is CASSYYTGQATQYF. In nucleotides, the CDR3 is TGTGCCAGCAGTTACTATACCGGACAGGCTACGCAGTATTTT.

The V gene is TRBV4-2, the J gene TRBJ2-1; D remains ambiguous. The CDR3 is 14 amino acids. Per germline, CDR1 LGHNA and CDR2 YNFKEQ. V lost 1 base to trimming and J lost 6 bases, with 10 bases between them. The CDR3, as DNA: TGTGCCAGCAGCCAAGGCGGCCTACGCAATGAGCAGTTCTTC. It is translated as CASSQGGLRNEQFF.

The V gene is TRBV11-3, the J gene TRBJ2-2; 8 bases are a match to TRBD2. The V segment lost 7 bases and the J segment 7 bases; nucleotides outside the gene matches: 8. The length of the CDR3 is 14 residues. Looked up from germline, CDR1 is SGHNT and CDR2 is YENEEA. In DNA, the CDR3 is TGTGCCAGCACCTCGTGGGCGGGAGGCGGGGAGCTGTTTTTT. This encodes CASTSWAGGGELFF.

This clone was observed a single time. V and J are TRBV2 and TRBJ2-5; 14 bases line up with TRBD2. Unmatched junction bases numbered 6, after V lost 6 bases and J lost 6 bases. This CDR3 contains 15 residues. CDR1 and CDR2 (germline): SNHLY, FYNNEI. This CDR3 is CASRAGTSGGQTQYF. CDR3 DNA sequence: TGTGCCAGCAGGGCAGGGACTAGCGGGGGTCAGACCCAGTACTTC.

The rearrangement links TRBV6-5 to TRBJ1-2; D is undetermined. V lost 0 bases and J lost 5, with 7 bases in between. The CDR3 is 13 residues long. Germline V gives CDR1 MNHEY, CDR2 SVGAGI. The CDR3 DNA reads as TGTGCCAGCAGTTACTCTGACGGGTATGGCTACACCTTC. It codes for CASSYSDGYGYTF.

The chain joins TRBV28 to TRBJ1-5; 10 bases map to TRBD1. This CDR3 contains 14 residues. Germline V gene lookup returns CDR1 MDHEN and CDR2 SYDVKM. V lost 8 bases to trimming and J lost 6 bases; unmatched junction nucleotides: 7. DNA for the CDR3: TGTGCCAGCCTGGGACAGGGGAGAAGTCAGCCCCAGCATTTT. Amino acids: CASLGQGRSQPQHF.

This clone was seen just once. The CDR3 sequence is CAWSLDQETQYF. DNA of the CDR3: TGTGCCTGGAGTTTAGACCAAGAGACCCAGTACTTC. The chain is built from TRBV30 and TRBJ2-5, with D unresolved. V was shortened by 2 bases and J by 0 bases, with 4 bases between the two germline ends. CDR1 is GTSNPN and CDR2 is SVGIG in the germline V gene (reference sequence). The CDR3 loop spans 12 amino acids.

The rearrangement links TRBV28 to TRBJ1-1; D remains unclear. CDR1 MDHEN and CDR2 SYDVKM come from the germline V gene. Trimming cost V 6 bases and J 4 bases, with 3 bases left between them. The CDR3 loop spans 10 amino acids. CDR3 residues: CASRFTEAFF. CDR3 coding DNA: TGTGCCAGCAGGTTCACTGAAGCTTTCTTT. The full variable domain, in which reference TRBV28 and TRBJ1-1 provide the parts outside the CDR3, is DVKVTQSSRYLVKRTGEKVFLECVQDMDHENMFWYRQDPGLGLRLIYFSYDVKMKEKGDIPEGYSVSREKKERFSLILESASTNQTSMYLCASRFTEAFFGQGTRLTVV.

The chain is built from TRBV7-9 and TRBJ2-7; D possibly corresponds to TRBD1 (7 bases). Germline V lookup: CDR1 SEHNR, CDR2 FQNEAQ (reference sequence). V was pared by 5 bases and J by 4 bases, with 15 bases between. CDR3 length: 14 residues. This CDR3 reads CASSQAGQLYEQYF. The DNA of the CDR3 is TGTGCCAGCAGCCAGGCGGGACAGCTTTACGAGCAGTACTTC.

The V call is TRBV5-1, the J call TRBJ1-4; no definite D call. CDR1 SGHRS and CDR2 YFSETQ come from the germline V gene. There are 18 residues in the CDR3. The germline V and J ends were trimmed by 0 bases and 8 bases, with 23 bases remaining between them. The CDR3 DNA reads TGCGCCAGCAGCTTGGTCCCGGGCGGCCCCTTGGGGAAAGAAAAACTGTTTTTT. It encodes CASSLVPGGPLGKEKLFF.

The chain employs TRBV5-1 and TRBJ2-2; no firm D call. Germline V gene sequence: CDR1 SGHRS, CDR2 YFSETQ. This CDR3 contains 12 residues. Trimming took off 2 bases at V and 7 bases at J, with 6 bases between the two ends. CDR3 nucleotide sequence: TGCGCCAGCAGCTTCAACCTCGGGGAGCTGTTTTTT. It yields the protein CASSFNLGELFF. Looking up the rest from reference TRBV5-1 and TRBJ2-2 gives the full variable domain: KAGVTQTPRYLIKTRGQQVTLSCSPISGHRSVSWYQQTPGQGLQFLFEYFSETQRNKGNFPGRFSGRQFSNSRSEMNVSTLELGDSALYLCASSFNLGELFFGEGSRLTVL.

This rearrangement joins TRBV10-3 to TRBJ2-7, with TRBD2 matching 8 bases. The J segment lost 5 bases and the V segment lost 10 bases, leaving 13 bases of the junction unmatched. CDR3 length equals 14 residues. CDR1 is ENHRY and CDR2 is SYGVKD in the germline V gene. CDR3 sequence: CASSPVGGANEQYF. Here the CDR3 DNA reads TGTGCCAGCAGCCCCGTCGGGGGGGCGAACGAGCAGTACTTC.

The J gene is TRBJ2-7, the V gene TRBV6-5, with 10 bases identical to TRBD2. Germline V lookup: CDR1 MNHEY, CDR2 SVGAGI. This CDR3 spans 16 amino acids. Trimming removed 2 bases from V and 6 bases from J; junction bases left unmatched: 10. The CDR3, as DNA: TGTGCCAGCAGTTACGCCGAGACTAGCGGGTCGTTCGAGCAGTACTTC. It encodes CASSYAETSGSFEQYF.